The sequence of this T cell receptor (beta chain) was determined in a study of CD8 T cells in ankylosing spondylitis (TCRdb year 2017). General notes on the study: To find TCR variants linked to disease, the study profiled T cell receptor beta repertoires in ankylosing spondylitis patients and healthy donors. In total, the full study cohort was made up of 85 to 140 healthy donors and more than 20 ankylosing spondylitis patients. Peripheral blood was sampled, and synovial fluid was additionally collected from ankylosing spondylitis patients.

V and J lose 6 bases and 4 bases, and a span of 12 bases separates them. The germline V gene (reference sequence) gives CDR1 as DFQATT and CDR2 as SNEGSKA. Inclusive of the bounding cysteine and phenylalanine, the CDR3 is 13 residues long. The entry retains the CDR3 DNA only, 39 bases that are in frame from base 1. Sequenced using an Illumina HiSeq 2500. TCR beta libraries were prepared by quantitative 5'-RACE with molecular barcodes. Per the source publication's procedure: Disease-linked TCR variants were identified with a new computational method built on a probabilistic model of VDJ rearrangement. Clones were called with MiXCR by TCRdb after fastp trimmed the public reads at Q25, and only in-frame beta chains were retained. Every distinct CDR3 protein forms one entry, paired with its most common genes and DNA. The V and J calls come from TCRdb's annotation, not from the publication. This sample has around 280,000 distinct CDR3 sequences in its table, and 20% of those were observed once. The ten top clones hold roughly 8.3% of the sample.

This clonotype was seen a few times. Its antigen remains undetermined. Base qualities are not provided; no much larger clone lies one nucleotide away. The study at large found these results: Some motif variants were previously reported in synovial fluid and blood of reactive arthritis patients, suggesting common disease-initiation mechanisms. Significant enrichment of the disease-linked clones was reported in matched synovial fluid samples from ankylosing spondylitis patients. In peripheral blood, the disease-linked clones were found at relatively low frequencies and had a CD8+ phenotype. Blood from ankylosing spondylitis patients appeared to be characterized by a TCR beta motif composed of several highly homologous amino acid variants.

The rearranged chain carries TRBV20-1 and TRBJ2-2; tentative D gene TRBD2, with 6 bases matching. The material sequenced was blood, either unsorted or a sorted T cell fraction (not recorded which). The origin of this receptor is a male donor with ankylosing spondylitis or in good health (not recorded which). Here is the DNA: TGCAGTGCACTCTTGGGGGGCACCGGGGAGCTGTTTTTT. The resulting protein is CSALLGGTGELFF.